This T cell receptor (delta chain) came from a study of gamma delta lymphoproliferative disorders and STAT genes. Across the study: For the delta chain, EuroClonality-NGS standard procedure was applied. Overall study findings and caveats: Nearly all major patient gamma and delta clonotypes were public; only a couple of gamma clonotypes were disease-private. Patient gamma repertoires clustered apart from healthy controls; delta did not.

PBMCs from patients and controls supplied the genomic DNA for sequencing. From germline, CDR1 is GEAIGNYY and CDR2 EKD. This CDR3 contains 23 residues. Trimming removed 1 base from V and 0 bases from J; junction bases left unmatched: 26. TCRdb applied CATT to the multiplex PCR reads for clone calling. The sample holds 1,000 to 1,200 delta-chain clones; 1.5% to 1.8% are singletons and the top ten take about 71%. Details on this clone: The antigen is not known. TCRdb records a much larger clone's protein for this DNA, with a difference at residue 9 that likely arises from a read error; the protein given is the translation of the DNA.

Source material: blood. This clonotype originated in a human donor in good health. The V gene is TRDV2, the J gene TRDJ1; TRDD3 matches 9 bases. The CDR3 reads CACDTRGALTGGARPPNTDKLIF. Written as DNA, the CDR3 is TGTGCCTGTGACACACGTGGGGCACTTACTGGGGGAGCCAGGCCCCCAAACACCGATAAACTCATCTTT.